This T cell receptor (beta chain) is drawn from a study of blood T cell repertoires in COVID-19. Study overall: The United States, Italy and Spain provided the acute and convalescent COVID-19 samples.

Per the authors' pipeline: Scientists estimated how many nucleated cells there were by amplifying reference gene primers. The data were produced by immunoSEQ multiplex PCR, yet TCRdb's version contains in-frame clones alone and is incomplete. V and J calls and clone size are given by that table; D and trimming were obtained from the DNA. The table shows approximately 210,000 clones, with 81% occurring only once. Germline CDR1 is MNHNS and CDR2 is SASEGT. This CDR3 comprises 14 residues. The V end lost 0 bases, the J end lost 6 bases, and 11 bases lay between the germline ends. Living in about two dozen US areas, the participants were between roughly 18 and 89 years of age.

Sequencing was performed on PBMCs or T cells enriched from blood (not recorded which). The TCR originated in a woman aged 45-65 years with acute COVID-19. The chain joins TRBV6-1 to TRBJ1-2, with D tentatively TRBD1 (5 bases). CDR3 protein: CASSEAGGTDGYTF. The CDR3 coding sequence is TGTGCCAGCAGTGAAGCTGGAGGGACTGATGGCTACACCTTC.